This is a list of T cell receptor beta chains from one sample in a study of blood T cell repertoires in COVID-19. Some clones are missing from TCRdb's copy, which holds only in-frame ones; the method was immunoSEQ multiplex PCR. The sample contains under 140,000 clones, around 79% of which appear only once. The sample consisted of peripheral blood. These TCRs come from a woman of 80 years or more with active or convalescent COVID-19. CDR3s include the opening cysteine and the closing phenylalanine or tryptophan. D genes are given only for firm matches. Size values are once, few and many counts, or a class for expanded clones, and some rows have none.

J gene,CDR3 length,clone size,D gene,V gene,CDR3 DNA,CDR3 protein
TRBJ2-1,16,-,TRBD1,TRBV2,TGTGCCAGCAGTGATAGGGAAGGGGGCACCTACAATGAGCAGTTCTTC,CASSDREGGTYNEQFF
TRBJ1-1,13,-,-,TRBV7-9,TGTGCCAGCAGCTTGTTCGGGAACACTGAAGCTTTCTTT,CASSLFGNTEAFF
TRBJ2-1,13,-,-,TRBV14,TGTGCCAGCAGCCAAGAGCCTAGCCTTGAGCAGTTCTTC,CASSQEPSLEQFF
TRBJ2-7,14,-,TRBD2,TRBV2,TGTGCCAGCAGTGTACTAGCGGGAAGGGCCGAGCAGTACTTC,CASSVLAGRAEQYF
TRBJ2-2,14,-,-,TRBV15,TGTGCCACCAGCAGAGATCAGGGAACCGGGGAGCTGTTTTTT,CATSRDQGTGELFF
TRBJ2-3,16,-,TRBD2,TRBV5-4,TGTGCCAGCAGCTTGAGCGGGACCCTCAGCACAGATACGCAGTATTTT,CASSLSGTLSTDTQYF
TRBJ2-7,15,-,-,TRBV4-1,TGCGCCAGCAGCCAAAATGGGGGCGGCCCCTACGAGCAGTACTTC,CASSQNGGGPYEQYF
TRBJ2-1,12,-,-,TRBV5-1,TGCGCCAGCAGCTCGGGGTACAATGAGCAGTTCTTC,CASSSGYNEQFF
TRBJ2-4,14,-,TRBD2,TRBV19,TGTGCCAGTAGTATCCGCGGGAGTAGGAACATTCAGTACTTC,CASSIRGSRNIQYF
TRBJ2-1,14,-,TRBD1,TRBV7-9,TGTGCCAGCAGCATCACCGGGACAGCGAGCCCTCAGTTCTTC,CASSITGTASPQFF
TRBJ2-3,16,-,TRBD1,TRBV27,TGTGCCAGCAGTCCCTTGGGGACAGGGTGGGCGGATACGCAGTATTTT,CASSPLGTGWADTQYF
TRBJ2-1,15,-,-,TRBV7-9,TGTGCCAGCAGCCACCCGGGACTCCTAAACAATGAGCAGTTCTTC,CASSHPGLLNNEQFF
TRBJ1-1,14,-,-,TRBV10-3,TGTGCCATCCGAACAGGGACCCTTAACACTGAAGCTTTCTTT,CAIRTGTLNTEAFF
TRBJ2-3,15,-,-,TRBV5-6,TGTGCCAGCAGCTTGGACCCGAGGGGGTCAGATACGCAGTATTTT,CASSLDPRGSDTQYF
TRBJ2-7,17,-,TRBD2,TRBV7-9,TGTGCCGGCGGTAGAATAATACTAGCGGGAGGGAACTACGAGCAGTACTTC,CAGGRIILAGGNYEQYF
TRBJ2-4,14,-,TRBD2,TRBV5-1,TGCGCCAGCAGCCCTAGCGGGAGATATGTCATTCAGTACTTC,CASSPSGRYVIQYF
TRBJ2-4,15,-,TRBD1,TRBV18,TGTGCCAGCTCACCACTCCCGGACAGGGTAGATAGTCCGTACTTC,CASSPLPDRVDSPYF
TRBJ2-6,16,medium-sized,TRBD1,TRBV30,TGTGCCTGGAGTGCGGAGACAGGGACAGGGGCCAACGTCCTGACTTTC,CAWSAETGTGANVLTF
TRBJ2-1,13,-,TRBD1,TRBV18,TGTGCCAGCTCGACAGGGGGTGGCGATGAGCAGTTCTTC,CASSTGGGDEQFF
TRBJ2-7,14,-,-,TRBV6-5,TGTGCCAGCAGGCCGCCCGGTGGCTCCTACGAGCAGTACTTC,CASRPPGGSYEQYF
TRBJ1-2,16,-,-,TRBV7-9,TGTGCCAGCAGCTCCACCGAAGCTTCATTAGTCTATGGCTACACCTTC,CASSSTEASLVYGYTF
TRBJ1-6,12,-,-,TRBV6-4,TGTGCCAGCAGTGAGTCAAATTCACCCCTCCACTTT,CASSESNSPLHF
TRBJ2-1,13,-,TRBD2,TRBV2,TGTGCCAGCAGTAAGGGACTAGCGGGAGAGCAGTTCTTC,CASSKGLAGEQFF
TRBJ2-5,17,-,-,TRBV19,TGTGCCAGTAGGCCCCTTGGGGCACTCGGGAGTATAGAGACCCAGTACTTC,CASRPLGALGSIETQYF
TRBJ2-7,13,once,-,TRBV2,TGTGCCAGCAGCCAAGGACAAGCCTACGAGCAGTACTTC,CASSQGQAYEQYF
TRBJ2-1,14,many,TRBD2,TRBV5-1,TGCGCCACTTCTGCCGCGGGAGGATACAATGAGCAGTTCTTC,CATSAAGGYNEQFF
TRBJ1-2,8,few,-,TRBV2,TGTGCCAGCAGTGCCAGGGGTTGG,CASSARGW
TRBJ2-7,14,-,TRBD2,TRBV28,TGTGCCAGCAGGATAGCGGGATTCTTGTCCGAGCAGTACTTC,CASRIAGFLSEQYF
TRBJ1-2,15,-,-,TRBV6-5,TGTGCCAGCAGTCCCGACCCACAGGGCTTCTATGGCTACACCTTC,CASSPDPQGFYGYTF
TRBJ2-1,14,once,-,TRBV4-1,TGCGCCAGCAGCCAATCTAGACAGTGGGATGAGCAGTTCTTC,CASSQSRQWDEQFF
TRBJ1-1,15,-,TRBD1,TRBV3-1/TRBV3-2,TGTGCCAGCAGCCCTTTCGTGGACAGGGGAACTGAAGCTTTCTTT,CASSPFVDRGTEAFF
TRBJ2-1,14,-,TRBD2,TRBV6-5,TGTGCCAGCGCTCTAGCGGGACTCGGGAATGAGCAGTTCTTC,CASALAGLGNEQFF
TRBJ1-5,15,-,-,TRBV23-1,TGCGCCAGCAGGCCGATCGGGAGTTCCAATCAGCCCCAGCATTTT,CASRPIGSSNQPQHF
TRBJ2-5,16,once,TRBD2,TRBV5-4,TGTGCCAGCAGCTTGGAGGGACTAGCGGGAACTGAGACCCAGTACTTC,CASSLEGLAGTETQYF
TRBJ2-3,14,-,TRBD2,TRBV29-1,TGCAGCGTCAGGACTAGCGGGAACACAGATACGCAGTATTTT,CSVRTSGNTDTQYF
TRBJ1-1,14,few,TRBD1,TRBV5-4,TGTGCCAGCAGCGGCAGGACAGGGAACACTGAAGCTTTCTTT,CASSGRTGNTEAFF
TRBJ1-3,13,-,-,TRBV27,TGTGCCAGCAGACAGGGAGCTGGAAACACCATATATTTT,CASRQGAGNTIYF
TRBJ1-2,13,-,-,TRBV2,TGTGCCAGCAGTGTCATGCAGGGTAATGGCTACACCTTC,CASSVMQGNGYTF
TRBJ1-4,15,-,-,TRBV4-1,TGCGCCAGCAGCCAAGAGGCTGGGTCACGGACAGCGGTGTTTTTT,CASSQEAGSRTAVFF
TRBJ2-3,12,-,-,TRBV24-1,TGTGCCACCAGTGGGGCCACAGATACGCAGTATTTT,CATSGATDTQYF
TRBJ2-7,15,-,TRBD2,TRBV5-6,TGTGCCAGCAGTTCCCCCGGGACTAGGAGTGGCGAGCAGTACTTC,CASSSPGTRSGEQYF
TRBJ1-6,17,-,-,TRBV9,TGTGCCAGCAGCCCTCGGAGTAGGGACTCTGCGACTTCACCCCTCCACTTT,CASSPRSRDSATSPLHF
TRBJ1-1,14,-,-,TRBV19,TGTGCCAGTAGGCTGAGTGGAGGGTGGACTGAAGCTTTCTTT,CASRLSGGWTEAFF
TRBJ2-5,16,-,TRBD2,TRBV29-1,TGCAGCGTTAAAGGGGTTATAGCGGGAGATGGGGAGACCCAGTACTTC,CSVKGVIAGDGETQYF
TRBJ2-3,17,few,TRBD2,TRBV6-6,TGTGCCAGCAGTCGGACTAGCGGGAGGGCCTCGACAGATACGCAGTATTTT,CASSRTSGRASTDTQYF
TRBJ2-1,16,-,TRBD2,TRBV4-2,TGTGCCAGCAGCCAAGATGGGACTAGCGAATACAATGAGCAGTTCTTC,CASSQDGTSEYNEQFF
TRBJ1-2,19,-,-,TRBV5-6,TGTGCCAGCAGCTTGGAGTTAAAAGCCCGGACATGGACTAACTATGGCTACACCTTC,CASSLELKARTWTNYGYTF
TRBJ1-2,18,-,TRBD1,TRBV28,TGTGCCAGCACCCCGCCGGGACAGGTCTCGTCACGGAGCTATGGCTACACCTTC,CASTPPGQVSSRSYGYTF
TRBJ2-7,14,-,-,TRBV28,TGTGCCAGCAGTTCACCAACCGGGGGAGTTGAGCAGTACTTC,CASSSPTGGVEQYF
TRBJ2-1,14,-,-,TRBV11-3,TGTGCCAGCAGCTTAGGAGCTAGCCGGAATGAGCAGTTCTTC,CASSLGASRNEQFF
TRBJ1-5,15,once,-,TRBV11-2,TGTGCCAGCAGTCCCTGGGGGGGGAGCAATCAGCCCCAGCATTTT,CASSPWGGSNQPQHF
TRBJ2-7,11,-,-,TRBV30,TGTGCCTGGAGTCAGGTTTACGAGCAGTACTTC,CAWSQVYEQYF
TRBJ1-2,14,few,-,TRBV5-1,TGCGCCAGCAGCTTGGATGGGCTAAACTATGGCTACACCTTC,CASSLDGLNYGYTF
TRBJ2-7,13,-,-,TRBV18,TGTGCCAGCTCTCCCGGGACATTCTACGAGCAGTACTTC,CASSPGTFYEQYF
TRBJ2-1,14,-,-,TRBV7-9,TGTGCCAGCAGCTTAGACGGGAGCTACAATGAGCAGTTCTTC,CASSLDGSYNEQFF
TRBJ1-1,15,-,-,TRBV5-1,TGCGCCAGCACCCTTACGGCACCGGGTAACACTGAAGCTTTCTTT,CASTLTAPGNTEAFF
TRBJ2-1,13,-,TRBD2,TRBV7-3,TGTGCCAGCAGCTTAGGACTAGCGGAAGAGCAGTTCTTC,CASSLGLAEEQFF
TRBJ2-5,16,-,TRBD2,TRBV7-9,TGTGCCAGCAGCTTGGGACTAGCGGGAGGCGGAGAGACCCAGTACTTC,CASSLGLAGGGETQYF